The 19 T cell receptor beta chains given below trace back to one sample, sequenced in a study of blood T cell repertoires in COVID-19. This table comes from immunoSEQ multiplex PCR, and its TCRdb copy is limited to in-frame clones, with some not included. The table shows roughly 340,000 clones, with around nine tenths occurring only once. Material: peripheral blood. The receptors here all came from a woman in her 70s with COVID-19, enrolled during active disease.

The chain's CDR3 is CASWPTAAGGINQPQHF. The CDR3, as DNA: TGTGCCAGCTGGCCTACGGCAGCTGGAGGCATCAATCAGCCCCAGCATTTT. The gene calls are TRBV27 and TRBJ1-5; D not certain. V was cut by 8 bases and J by 3 bases, with 23 bases left in between. Germline V gene sequence: CDR1 MNHEY, CDR2 SMNVEV (reference sequence). This CDR3 comprises 17 residues.

This clone was found a few times. V gene TRBV9 combines with J gene TRBJ1-4; 9 nucleotides agree with TRBD1. This CDR3 comprises 13 residues. The germline CDR1 and CDR2 sequences are SGDLS and YYNGEE. J was trimmed by 8 bases and V by 4 bases; bases with no gene match: 3. Written as DNA, the CDR3 is TGTGCCAGCAGCTCTGACAGGGGGGAAAAACTGTTTTTT. As protein: CASSSDRGEKLFF.

The genes are TRBV19 and TRBJ1-1, with 7 positions matching TRBD1. Germline lookup yields CDR1 LNHDA and CDR2 SQIVND (reference sequence). V lost 7 bases to trimming and J lost 4 bases; unmatched junction nucleotides: 9. The CDR3 spans 14 residues. The CDR3 region has the DNA TGTGCCAGTATGCCCACAGGGGAGAGCACTGAAGCTTTCTTT. Amino acid sequence: CASMPTGESTEAFF.

The chain links TRBV6-5 to TRBJ2-1, with 7 bases fitting TRBD1. The CDR3 is 12 residues long. The germline V gene has CDR1 MNHEY and CDR2 SVGAGI. The ends lost 9 bases at V and 8 bases at J; junction bases unmatched: 7. The chain's CDR3 is CASVDRSYEQFF. The CDR3 DNA is TGTGCCAGTGTGGACAGGAGCTATGAGCAGTTCTTC.

The gene calls are TRBV7-2 and TRBJ2-2; TRBD2 matches at 7 bases. The CDR3 runs 15 residues. The J segment lost 6 bases and the V segment lost 8 bases, leaving 12 bases of the junction unmatched. CDR1 is SGHTA, CDR2 FQGNSA, per germline. The CDR3 DNA is TGTGCCAGCGTCCCCGGACTAGGGTGGGCCGGGGAGCTGTTTTTT. Its protein product is CASVPGLGWAGELFF. Supplemented by reference TRBV7-2 and TRBJ2-2, the full variable domain reads GAGVSQSPSNKVTEKGKDVELRCDPISGHTALYWYRQSLGQGLEFLIYFQGNSAPDKSGLPSDRFSAERTGGSVSTLTIQRTQQEDSAVYLCASVPGLGWAGELFFGEGSRLTVL.

The chain joins TRBV5-1 to TRBJ1-1; 8 bases agree with TRBD1. Trimming cost V 4 bases and J 8 bases; bases outside gene matches: 4. Per germline, CDR1 SGHRS and CDR2 YFSETQ. This CDR3 contains 12 residues. Here the CDR3 reads CASSPGDREAFF. CDR3 bases: TGCGCCAGCAGCCCAGGGGACAGGGAAGCTTTCTTT.

This chain links TRBV28 with TRBJ1-1; 8 nucleotides line up with TRBD1. Trimming at V came to 6 bases and at J to 6 bases, leaving 15 bases not matched to a gene. CDR1 and CDR2 (germline): MDHEN, SYDVKM. The CDR3 consists of 16 residues. CDR3 sequence: CASRLSGGLGDSEAFF. The CDR3 bases are TGTGCCAGCAGACTCTCAGGGGGCCTTGGGGACTCTGAAGCTTTCTTT.

The genes are TRBV18 and TRBJ1-3; D not certain. The CDR3 is 16 residues long. V lost 1 base and J lost 4, with 14 bases in between. CDR1 and CDR2 from the germline V gene are KGHSH and LQKENI. The CDR3 region is CASSPLAGSPGNTIYF. CDR3 nucleotide sequence: TGTGCCAGCTCACCACTGGCTGGGAGCCCAGGAAACACCATATATTTT.

The J gene is TRBJ1-2, the V gene TRBV9, with 8 positions matching TRBD1. The germline gives CDR1 SGDLS, CDR2 YYNGEE. Trimming at V came to 5 bases and at J to 5 bases, leaving 2 bases not matched to a gene. This CDR3 region has 12 residues. The DNA for the CDR3 is TGTGCCAGCAGTAGGACAGGGTATGGCTACACCTTC. Its translation: CASSRTGYGYTF.

J is TRBJ1-3 and V is TRBV7-2; D may be TRBD1 (5 bases). Germline CDR1 and CDR2: SGHTA and FQGNSA. There are 16 residues in the CDR3. With 5 bases removed from V and 2 bases from J, the gap between germline ends came to 16 bases. DNA for the CDR3: TGTGCCAGCAGCCCCCGCCCAGGGCCAACTGGAAACACCATATATTTT. This gives the protein CASSPRPGPTGNTIYF.

This clone has only a few counts. The chain has TRBV7-8 and TRBJ1-1; D is uncertain. The CDR3 length is 14 residues. Germline assignment: CDR1 SGHVS and CDR2 FQNEAQ. V lost 0 bases to trimming and J lost 7 bases, with 12 bases between them. Here the CDR3 DNA reads TGTGCCAGCAGCTTAGCGCCGACTACTATTGAAGCTTTCTTT. This codes for CASSLAPTTIEAFF.

This sequence joins TRBV9 and TRBJ1-3; weak D call: TRBD1 (5 bases). Trimming cost V 0 bases and J 4 bases, with 11 bases left between them. The CDR3 has 15 residues. Looked up from germline, CDR1 is SGDLS and CDR2 is YYNGEE. This chain's CDR3 is CASSVAPQGGNTIYF. The CDR3 region has the DNA TGTGCCAGCAGCGTAGCACCCCAGGGCGGAAACACCATATATTTT.

V and J are TRBV11-2 and TRBJ1-4, with a possible D match to TRBD1 (5 bases). Germline lookup yields CDR1 SGHAT and CDR2 FQNNGV. This CDR3 has 11 amino acids. Trimming removed 6 bases at V and 11 bases at J, with 10 bases between. CDR3 sequence (DNA): TGTGCCAGCAGAGACAGATCCAAACTGTTTTTT. This codes for CASRDRSKLFF.

CDR3 protein: CASSPPGGLNTEAFF. CDR3 nucleotide sequence: TGTGCCAGCAGTCCCCCAGGAGGGCTGAACACTGAAGCTTTCTTT. The rearrangement links TRBV28 to TRBJ1-1, with no clear D. The CDR3 runs to 15 residues. The V gene's germline CDR1 is MDHEN and CDR2 SYDVKM. V shed 5 bases and J shed 0 bases, with 13 bases lying between them.

The genes are TRBV6-1 and TRBJ1-1; D gene uncertain. The V and J ends lost 1 base and 6 bases respectively, with 6 bases between them. This CDR3 contains 12 residues. Germline assignment: CDR1 MNHNS and CDR2 SASEGT. The CDR3 DNA reads TGTGCCAGCAGTGAAGGCTACGCTGAAGCTTTCTTT. This encodes CASSEGYAEAFF.

J is TRBJ2-5 and V is TRBV7-2; perhaps TRBD1 as D (7 bases). Trimming removed 1 base from V and 5 bases from J, with 14 bases in between. Per germline, CDR1 SGHTA and CDR2 FQGNSA. The CDR3 covers 15 residues. CDR3 DNA sequence: TGTGCCAGCAGCTTAGGCAGGGGGACTCTGGAGACCCAGTACTTC. It encodes CASSLGRGTLETQYF.

V and J are TRBV10-1 and TRBJ2-3, with TRBD2 matching over 13 bases. The CDR3 extends over 17 amino acids. Germline CDR1 WNHNN, CDR2 SYGVQD (reference sequence). Trimming removed 2 bases from V and 4 bases from J; junction bases left unmatched: 6. The CDR3 is CASSEPWTSGRSDTQYF. The CDR3 region has the DNA TGCGCCAGCAGTGAGCCTTGGACTAGCGGGAGATCAGATACGCAGTATTTT.

In its sample, this clone was seen once. The chain carries TRBV6-2 or TRBV6-3 and TRBJ1-2, with 8 bases that match TRBD1. The CDR3 has 15 amino acids. Trimming at V came to 6 bases and at J to 4 bases, leaving 10 bases not matched to a gene. CDR1 is MNHEY and CDR2 is SVGEGT in the germline V gene. The CDR3 sequence is CASSPVGQGGYGYTF. For the CDR3, the DNA is TGTGCCAGCAGCCCCGTCGGACAGGGAGGCTATGGCTACACCTTC.

This clone showed up just once. The chain recombines TRBV6-1 with TRBJ2-7; D may be TRBD1 (6 bases). Per the germline V gene, CDR1 is MNHNS and CDR2 is SASEGT. The CDR3 is 14 amino acids. Trimming took 3 bases from V and 0 from J, leaving 9 bases between them. The CDR3, as DNA: TGTGCCAGCAGTGACAGGGGTTACTCCTACGAGCAGTACTTC. Translating it yields CASSDRGYSYEQYF.